A selection of T cell receptor beta chains follows, all from one sample in a study of shared clonotypes between healthy human individuals. Generated by immunoSEQ multiplex PCR, the TCRdb table keeps only in-frame clones and is missing some. In the table there are over 100,000 clones, around 68% of which are singletons. Sample: memory CD8+ T cells sorted from blood. All receptors come from a woman younger than 45 in good health. Both conserved end residues are part of each CDR3. The order of the fields is J gene, V gene, clone size, D gene, CDR3 protein, CDR3 DNA. A D gene is named only where the DNA matches it firmly. Clone sizes are given selectively: once, few, many, or a class where the clone is expanded.

>TRBJ2-7|TRBV4-2|few|.
CASSQDAPTLEQYF
TGTGCCAGCAGCCAAGATGCCCCGACTTTGGAGCAGTACTTC
>TRBJ2-5|TRBV5-6|.|.
CASSLVGQETQYF
TGTGCCAGCAGCTTGGTAGGCCAAGAGACCCAGTACTTC
>TRBJ2-7|TRBV25-1|.|.
CASSEGSAGGYEQYF
TGTGCCAGCAGTGAAGGATCGGCAGGGGGGTACGAGCAGTACTTC
>TRBJ2-7|TRBV14|many|.
CASSPGLARREQYF
TGTGCCAGCAGTCCGGGACTTGCCCGCCGGGAGCAGTACTTC
>TRBJ2-7|TRBV9|.|TRBD2
CASSVARLAGFYEQYF
TGTGCCAGCAGCGTAGCCCGTCTAGCGGGGTTCTACGAGCAGTACTTC
>TRBJ1-1|TRBV28|once|TRBD1
CASLEGKDRGRTTAFF
TGTGCCAGCCTCGAAGGAAAGGACAGGGGGCGAACGACAGCTTTCTTT
>TRBJ2-6|TRBV15|many|.
CATSRAGSGANVLTF
TGTGCCACCAGCAGAGCCGGGTCCGGGGCCAACGTCCTGACTTTC
>TRBJ2-1|TRBV2|.|.
CAGANYNEQFF
TGTGCCGGAGCAAATTACAATGAGCAGTTCTTC
>TRBJ1-4|TRBV4-1|.|.
CASSQDRQGHEKLFF
TGCGCCAGCAGCCAAGATCGGCAGGGCCATGAAAAACTGTTTTTT
>TRBJ2-1|TRBV2|few|TRBD2
CASSPLAGGSYNEQFF
TGTGCCAGCAGTCCGTTAGCGGGAGGCTCGTACAATGAGCAGTTCTTC
>TRBJ2-1|TRBV29-1|.|.
CSVVEQHYNEQFF
TGCAGCGTTGTTGAACAGCACTACAATGAGCAGTTCTTC
>TRBJ2-7|TRBV11-2|medium-sized|.
CASSLVTGGYEQYF
TGTGCCAGCAGCTTAGTGACAGGAGGCTACGAGCAGTACTTC
>TRBJ2-7|TRBV29-1|.|TRBD1
CSVEDVAYRGQGISEQYF
TGCAGCGTTGAAGATGTCGCATATCGGGGACAGGGGATCTCCGAGCAGTACTTC
>TRBJ2-1|TRBV4-1|few|.
CASSQVPRNEQFF
TGCGCCAGCAGCCAAGTCCCGCGGAATGAGCAGTTCTTC
>TRBJ1-1|TRBV28|.|TRBD1
CASTGWGGQVNTEAFF
TGTGCCAGCACCGGGTGGGGTGGACAGGTGAACACTGAAGCTTTCTTT
>TRBJ2-7|TRBV28|.|.
CASSKPGYEQYF
TGTGCCAGCAGTAAGCCTGGTTACGAGCAGTACTTC
>TRBJ1-1|TRBV7-2|.|.
CASSLAWSTMNTEAFF
TGTGCCAGCAGCTTAGCGTGGTCAACCATGAACACTGAAGCTTTCTTT
>TRBJ1-1|TRBV30|few|.
CAWNRDLSTEAFF
TGTGCCTGGAACCGGGACCTTTCCACTGAAGCTTTCTTT
>TRBJ2-7|TRBV19|.|TRBD2
CASSIASGSYNEQYF
TGTGCCAGTAGTATAGCTAGCGGGAGTTATAACGAGCAGTACTTC
>TRBJ2-1|TRBV6-1|.|TRBD2
CASSEELAGYPDNEQFF
TGTGCCAGCAGTGAAGAGTTAGCGGGGTATCCTGACAATGAGCAGTTCTTC
>TRBJ2-3|TRBV30|many|.
CAWSGSLEADTQYF
TGTGCCTGGAGTGGGTCCTTGGAAGCAGATACGCAGTATTTT
>TRBJ2-1|TRBV30|.|.
CAWRWDNGEQFF
TGTGCCTGGCGATGGGATAATGGAGAGCAGTTCTTC
>TRBJ2-1|TRBV6-1|few|.
CASSEGDSNEQFF
TGTGCCAGCAGTGAAGGGGACTCAAATGAGCAGTTCTTC
>TRBJ2-3|TRBV19|.|.
CASSIVGKLQYF
TGTGCCAGTAGTATAGTCGGGAAATTGCAGTATTTT
>TRBJ2-7|TRBV11-2|many|.
CASSLVLASTEQYF
TGTGCCAGCAGCTTAGTGTTGGCTAGCACCGAGCAGTACTTC
>TRBJ1-1|TRBV2|.|TRBD1
CASSEVVTGASMNTEAFF
TGTGCCAGCAGTGAGGTGGTCACAGGGGCCTCCATGAACACTGAAGCTTTCTTT
>TRBJ2-7|TRBV28|.|.
CASLGLFEQYF
TGTGCCAGCTTGGGTTTGTTTGAGCAGTACTTC
>TRBJ1-5|TRBV27|.|.
CASSWAGSNQPQHF
TGTGCCAGCAGTTGGGCGGGTAGCAATCAGCCCCAGCATTTT
>TRBJ1-4|TRBV6-1|once|TRBD1
CASSEEHGTGHEKLFF
TGTGCCAGCAGTGAGGAGCACGGGACAGGGCATGAAAAACTGTTTTTT
>TRBJ2-7|TRBV28|.|.
CASSLLHEQYF
TGTGCCAGCAGTTTGCTTCACGAGCAGTACTTC
>TRBJ2-2|TRBV27|.|TRBD1
CASSFVWGQGAVGELFF
TGTGCCAGCAGTTTTGTCTGGGGACAGGGGGCGGTCGGGGAGCTGTTTTTT
>TRBJ2-3|TRBV6-6|.|TRBD2
CASGWTSRPDTQYF
TGTGCCAGCGGGTGGACTAGCAGGCCAGATACGCAGTATTTT
>TRBJ2-1|TRBV27|.|TRBD2
CASSLISGISYNEQFF
TGTGCCAGCAGTTTAATTAGCGGGATTTCCTACAATGAGCAGTTCTTC
>TRBJ1-1|TRBV30|once|TRBD1
CASWWDRYMNTEAFF
TGTGCCAGCTGGTGGGACAGATATATGAACACTGAAGCTTTCTTT
>TRBJ2-1|TRBV12-2|.|.
CASRLERGSPGSYNEQFF
TGTGCAAGTCGCTTAGAAAGAGGGTCCCCAGGCTCCTACAATGAGCAGTTCTTC
>TRBJ2-1|TRBV5-1|.|.
CASSLSSTGYNEQFF
TGCGCCAGCAGCTTGTCTTCGACCGGATACAATGAGCAGTTCTTC
>TRBJ2-7|TRBV2|.|.
CASSEAAGYEQYF
TGTGCCAGCAGTGAAGCAGCCGGCTACGAGCAGTACTTC
>TRBJ2-7|TRBV29-1|.|.
CSVDVQGTPYEQYF
TGCAGCGTTGATGTCCAGGGCACCCCCTACGAGCAGTACTTC
>TRBJ2-2|TRBV19|.|TRBD1
CASSIVMGQGGFGTGELFF
TGTGCCAGTAGTATTGTTATGGGACAGGGGGGTTTCGGGACCGGGGAGCTGTTTTTT
>TRBJ2-5|TRBV28|many|.
CATRLRLGWETQYF
TGTGCCACCCGACTCCGGCTGGGTTGGGAGACCCAGTACTTC
>TRBJ2-1|TRBV6-4|.|TRBD2
CAGSPLAESSYNEQFF
TGTGCCGGCAGCCCCCTAGCGGAGAGCTCCTACAATGAGCAGTTCTTC
>TRBJ2-1|TRBV19|.|.
CASSIPGILLGVNEQFF
TGTGCCAGTAGTATCCCGGGAATTCTACTAGGGGTAAATGAGCAGTTCTTC
>TRBJ1-2|TRBV30|.|.
CAWSPGYGYTF
TGTGCCTGGAGTCCAGGCTATGGCTACACCTTC
>TRBJ1-5|TRBV19|many|.
CASSILGGHQPQHF
TGTGCCAGTAGTATCCTGGGGGGTCATCAGCCCCAGCATTTT
>TRBJ1-5|TRBV7-9|.|.
CASSLDGYNQPQHF
TGTGCCAGCAGCTTAGACGGCTACAATCAGCCCCAGCATTTT